The T cell receptor beta chain under discussion was sequenced for a study of T cells in Graves' hyperthyroidism and ophthalmopathy. Broader study findings: A 13 V-J signature model discriminated ophthalmopathy versus stable hyperthyroidism.

Researchers amplified the TCR beta CDR3 regions from RNA transcripts. HTBI primers were used for first-round RT-PCR of the TCR CDR3. TCRdb re-called the multiplex PCR reads with MiXCR, one entry per CDR3 protein. This table has 450,000 to 700,000 distinct CDR3 sequences, 46% appearing once. This clonotype was counted between two and nine times. The antigen remains unidentified. The V end lost 1 base, the J end lost 4 bases, and 6 bases lay between the germline ends. Per the germline V gene, CDR1 is SGHTA and CDR2 is FQGNSA. The CDR3 contains 13 residues. Diagnostic assessment was based on clinical symptoms, serum thyroxine and TRAb, thyroid ultrasound and orbital computed tomography.

The chain uses TRBV7-2 and TRBJ2-3; no clear D. The material sequenced was peripheral blood or thyroid tissue (not recorded which). The clonotype originates from an adult woman with Graves' disease, either hyperthyroidism or ophthalmopathy (not recorded which). CDR3 sequence reads: CASSLVRADTQYF. The CDR3 nucleotides are TGTGCCAGCAGCTTAGTACGGGCAGATACGCAGTATTTT.